This T cell receptor beta chain was found in a study of HIV-infected patients and healthy controls. The repertoire came from unfractionated whole blood and reflected all unsorted peripheral T cells. Germline-derived CDR1 and CDR2 are LGHNA and YNFKEQ. This CDR3 has 15 residues. Trimming took off 0 bases at V and 2 bases at J, with 10 bases between the two ends. By share, this clonotype counts as medium-sized. Alpha and beta constant-region primers primed reverse transcription of about 500 ng RNA. Each of the alpha and beta chains got its own library through chain-specific third strand synthesis with indices. One primer pair amplified all rearrangements per chain; each cDNA got molecular barcodes. In TCRdb, the 5' RACE reads were re-called with MiXCR into one record per CDR3 protein. This table holds approximately 13,000 distinct CDR3 sequences, under 6.5% found once.

The receptor's source is an adult in good health. The V call is TRBV4-2, the J call TRBJ2-5, with D unclear. The source material was blood. The CDR3: CASSQDEARQETQYF. CDR3 coding DNA: TGTGCCAGCAGCCAAGATGAGGCAAGACAAGAGACCCAGTACTTC.